The following is a TCR beta chain sequence with its context. The data were obtained in a study of blood T cell repertoires in COVID-19. In the study overall: Acute and convalescent COVID-19 samples came from the United States, Italy and Spain. The analysed material was cDNA or gDNA that came from T cells, B-cell-depleted T cells, or PBMCs.

V gave up 1 base and J gave up 5 bases; unmatched junction bases: 8. The CDR3 contains 16 residues. Germline values: CDR1 LNHDA, CDR2 SQIVND (reference sequence). Produced via immunoSEQ multiplex PCR; TCRdb's table is partial and in-frame only. The profile covers 130,000 to 150,000 clones, with under 80% appearing a single time and roughly 4.5% taken by the ten largest. The material sequenced was peripheral blood. The V gene is TRBV19, the J gene TRBJ2-5; TRBD1 matches at 9 bases. The receptor comes from a man aged 55 to 70 with acute or convalescent COVID-19. The CDR3 DNA reads as TGTGCCAGTAGTATAGTAGGGACAGGGTTTATGGAGACCCAGTACTTC. It yields the protein CASSIVGTGFMETQYF. Drawing the rest from reference TRBV19 and TRBJ2-5, the complete variable domain is DGGITQSPKYLFRKEGQNVTLSCEQNLNHDAMYWYRQDPGQGLRLIYYSQIVNDFQKGDIAEGYSVSREKKESFPLTVTSAQKNPTAFYLCASSIVGTGFMETQYFGPGTRLLVL.